The 11 T cell receptor beta chains below all came from one sample that was sequenced in a study of cytomegalovirus exposure and HLA in healthy donors. A multiplex PCR was run with 60 Vbeta primers and 13 Jbeta primers. TCRdb's table, derived via immunoSEQ multiplex PCR, lists solely in-frame clones and lacks some. The sample yields 120,000 to 150,000 clones, around 77% seen once. Source material: PBMCs. These receptors came from a man under 40 in good health and CMV-seronegative.

The chain links TRBV19 to TRBJ2-7; a possible D gene is TRBD2 (5 bases). This CDR3 has 15 amino acids. Trimming removed 4 bases at V and 2 bases at J, with 15 bases between. Germline loops: CDR1 LNHDA, CDR2 SQIVND (reference sequence). DNA of the CDR3: TGTGCCAGTAGTAAGTCTACGGGATTTACCTACGAGCAGTACTTC. It yields the protein CASSKSTGFTYEQYF.

CDR3 in DNA: TGTGCCAGCAGCCAAGGCGCAGGACAAGGGATTGGCTATGGCTACACCTTC. This encodes CASSQGAGQGIGYGYTF. The genes are TRBV14 and TRBJ1-2; TRBD1 might be the D (5 bases). Germline values: CDR1 SGHDN, CDR2 FVKESK. CDR3 length: 17 residues. V was shortened by 1 base and J by 4 bases, with 19 bases between the two germline ends.

A few counts support this clone. The chain carries TRBV10-3 and TRBJ2-3, with D unclear. Germline assignment: CDR1 ENHRY and CDR2 SYGVKD. Trimming removed 0 bases at V and 0 bases at J, with 10 bases between. This CDR3 spans 16 amino acids. CDR3 nucleotide sequence: TGTGCCATCAGTGAGTCGAGGTCAGTTAGCACAGATACGCAGTATTTT. As protein: CAISESRSVSTDTQYF.

J is TRBJ1-4 and V is TRBV28; 7 bases map to TRBD1. J gave up 14 bases and V 7 bases, and 7 bases lay outside the gene matches. This CDR3 has 11 amino acids. CDR1 MDHEN and CDR2 SYDVKM come from the germline V gene. CDR3 sequence reads: CASISGQVLFF. The CDR3 DNA is TGTGCCAGCATCAGTGGACAGGTTCTGTTTTTT.

This clone was seen just once. This CDR3 reads CASSLAGGPNYGYTF. DNA for the CDR3: TGTGCCAGCAGCTTAGCGGGGGGACCTAACTATGGCTACACCTTC. V and J are TRBV7-9 and TRBJ1-2; possible D gene TRBD1, 5 bases. The germline V gene encodes CDR1 SEHNR and CDR2 FQNEAQ (reference sequence). CDR3 length: 15 residues. V was shortened by 0 bases and J by 0 bases, with 8 bases between the two germline ends.

The CDR3 bases are TGCGCCAGCAGCTTCGGACAGGTTGATGGCTACACCTTC. Amino acids: CASSFGQVDGYTF. This chain uses TRBV5-1 with TRBJ1-2; the match to TRBD1 covers 7 bases. CDR1 and CDR2 from the germline V gene are SGHRS and YFSETQ. With V trimmed by 2 bases and J by 6 bases, 4 bases remained unmatched. The CDR3 is 13 residues long.

V is TRBV6-5 and J is TRBJ2-7; 8 bases line up with TRBD1. With V trimmed by 0 bases and J by 3 bases, 4 bases remained unmatched. The CDR3 covers 15 residues. CDR1 and CDR2 (germline): MNHEY, SVGAGI. CDR3 amino acids: CASSYSRGLHYEQYF. CDR3 bases: TGTGCCAGCAGTTACTCCAGGGGGCTACACTACGAGCAGTACTTC.

In its sample, this clone was seen once. The chain recombines TRBV5-1 with TRBJ1-6; D unresolved. The CDR3 is 15 residues long. Trimming stripped 4 bases from V and 7 bases from J, with 15 bases between. The germline V gene has CDR1 SGHRS and CDR2 YFSETQ. The CDR3 region has the DNA TGCGCCAGCAGCATGGCCCCGAACGGGAATTCACCCCTCCACTTT. It translates to CASSMAPNGNSPLHF.

The V and J genes are TRBV27 and TRBJ2-7, with 7 bases that match TRBD1. The germline V gene has CDR1 MNHEY and CDR2 SMNVEV (reference sequence). The CDR3 is 13 amino acids. Unmatched junction bases numbered 8, after V lost 5 bases and J lost 7 bases. The CDR3 spells CASSKPTGREQYF. CDR3 coding DNA: TGTGCCAGCAGTAAACCGACAGGGAGAGAGCAGTACTTC.

The chain joins TRBV10-3 to TRBJ2-5; TRBD1 agrees at 8 bases. Germline loops: CDR1 ENHRY, CDR2 SYGVKD. The CDR3 is 15 amino acids. V dropped 4 bases and J dropped 2; count of bases not matched to a gene: 6. The CDR3 protein is CAISAGQGGQETQYF. CDR3 bases: TGTGCCATCAGTGCCGGACAGGGAGGACAAGAGACCCAGTACTTC.

V usage is TRBV25-1 and J usage is TRBJ2-4, with D perhaps matching TRBD2 (6 bases). In germline, CDR1 is MGHDK, CDR2 SYGVNS. CDR3 length: 12 residues. V was cut by 6 bases and J by 6 bases, with 9 bases left in between. The CDR3 loop reads CASSIGGNIQYF. The CDR3 region has the DNA TGTGCCAGCAGCATCGGGGGAAACATTCAGTACTTC. Full variable domain (outside the CDR3, taken from reference TRBV25-1 and TRBJ2-4): EADIYQTPRYLVIGTGKKITLECSQTMGHDKMYWYQQDPGMELHLIHYSYGVNSTEKGDLSSESTVSRIRTEHFPLTLESARPSHTSQYLCASSIGGNIQYFGAGTRLSVL.